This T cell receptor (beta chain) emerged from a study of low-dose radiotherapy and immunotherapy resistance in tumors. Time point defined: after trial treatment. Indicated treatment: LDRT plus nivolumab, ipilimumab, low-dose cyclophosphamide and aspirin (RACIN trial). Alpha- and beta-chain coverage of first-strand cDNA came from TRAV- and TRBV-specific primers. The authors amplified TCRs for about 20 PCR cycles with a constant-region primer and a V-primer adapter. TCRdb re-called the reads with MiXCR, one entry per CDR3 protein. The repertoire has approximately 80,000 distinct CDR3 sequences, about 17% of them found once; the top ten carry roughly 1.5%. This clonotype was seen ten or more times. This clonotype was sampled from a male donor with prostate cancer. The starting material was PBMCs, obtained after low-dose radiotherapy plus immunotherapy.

The CDR3, as DNA: TGTGCCAGCAGGGGACAGGGAGAAGAGACCCAGTACTTC. It is translated as CASRGQGEETQYF. This chain connects TRBV27 to TRBJ2-5, with TRBD1 identical over 9 bases. The V and J ends lost 6 bases and 3 bases, in that order; junction bases with no gene match: 2. Germline lookup yields CDR1 MNHEY and CDR2 SMNVEV (reference sequence). This CDR3 region has 13 residues.